The 9 T cell receptor beta chains below come from one sample, sequenced in a study of regulatory T cells in long-lasting Graves disease. Time point defined: persistent/refractory GD, antithyroid drugs over 5 years with positive TRAb. PBMC-derived RNA was used for the TCR library. Library construction for TCR beta used iRepertoire HTBI primers and Arm-PCR of CDR3 regions. TCRdb used MiXCR to reprocess the multiplex PCR reads, holding one entry per CDR3 protein. This sample yields about 290,000 distinct CDR3 sequences, of which around 23% are seen a single time; roughly 56% belongs to the top ten. The sequencing here drew on peripheral blood mononuclear cells (PBMCs), taken when the disease was refractory, from a patient treated with antithyroid drugs. The receptors shown here come from a female donor with Graves disease.

For this clonotype: This may be a read error: a much more frequent sequence differs by one nucleotide. The J gene is TRBJ2-7, the V gene TRBV2; 10 bases map to TRBD2. The junction had 10 bases not matched to a gene; V was cut back by 7 bases and J by 7 bases. CDR1 is SNHLY, CDR2 FYNNEI, per germline. The CDR3 is 14 amino acids. Here the CDR3 DNA reads TGTGCCAGCAAAGAGCGGGAGGGCGGGGATGAGCAGTACTTC. Translating gives CASKEREGGDEQYF.

The table lists this clonotype with many counts. The V gene is TRBV12-3 or TRBV12-4, the J gene TRBJ2-5; 11 nucleotides line up with TRBD2. The J segment lost 2 bases and the V segment lost 7 bases, leaving 9 bases of the junction unmatched. This CDR3 has 16 amino acids. In DNA form, the CDR3 reads TGTGCCAGCAACCCCGGACTAGCGGGCCTTCAAGAGACCCAGTACTTC. Translated: CASNPGLAGLQETQYF.

This clonotype was detected only a few times. This CDR3 is CASSLYVGEQETQYF. The CDR3 coding sequence is TGCGCCAGCAGCTTGTACGTGGGGGAACAAGAGACCCAGTACTTC. The chain recombines TRBV5-1 with TRBJ2-5, with D possibly being TRBD1 or TRBD2 (5 bases each). Germline loops: CDR1 SGHRS, CDR2 YFSETQ. This CDR3 contains 15 residues. Trimming shortened V by 1 base and J by 2 bases, and 12 bases separated the two germline ends.

The gene calls are TRBV7-6 and TRBJ2-5; possible D gene TRBD1, 6 bases. The V end lost 5 bases, the J end lost 1 base, and 11 bases lay between the germline ends. The germline CDR1 and CDR2 sequences are SGHVS and FNYEAQ. CDR3 length: 14 amino acids. DNA of the CDR3: TGTGCCAGCAGCCATGGACAGATCCAAGAGACCCAGTACTTC. Translated, it gives CASSHGQIQETQYF.

V and J are TRBV11-2 and TRBJ2-2; tentatively, D is TRBD2 (5 bases). Germline assignment: CDR1 SGHAT and CDR2 FQNNGV. V shed 1 base and J shed 3 bases, with 9 bases lying between them. CDR3 size: 15 residues. CDR3 DNA sequence: TGTGCCAGCAGCTTAGGGGAGTTGGACACCGGGGAGCTGTTTTTT. Amino acids: CASSLGELDTGELFF.

The rearrangement joins TRBV28 to TRBJ2-5; perhaps D is TRBD1 or TRBD2 (6 bases each). The V and J ends lost 5 bases and 5 bases respectively, with 18 bases between them. CDR3 length: 15 amino acids. Germline V gives CDR1 MDHEN, CDR2 SYDVKM. CDR3 bases: TGTGCCAGCAGTCTAATGACCCCGGGGGCGGAGACCCAGTACTTC. The encoded protein is CASSLMTPGAETQYF.

This clonotype was counted ten times or more. This chain connects TRBV11-2 to TRBJ2-5, with 10 bases that match TRBD1. CDR3 length: 18 residues. The V segment lost 1 base and the J segment 1 base; nucleotides outside the gene matches: 9. Germline V gene data show CDR1 as SGHAT and CDR2 as FQNNGV. Written as DNA, the CDR3 is TGTGCCAGCAGCTTAGCGCCTCAGGGGACAGGGGTCCAAGAGACCCAGTACTTC. Residues: CASSLAPQGTGVQETQYF.

This clonotype was seen a few times. This chain joins TRBV5-5 and TRBJ2-7; unclear D gene. V gave up 0 bases and J gave up 0 bases, with 4 bases separating them. Germline CDR1 and CDR2: SGHKS and YYEKEE (reference sequence). This CDR3 is 13 amino acids long. CDR3 loop: CASSLGISYEQYF. DNA for the CDR3: TGTGCCAGCAGCTTGGGCATCTCCTACGAGCAGTACTTC.

The CDR3 loop is CSVEAGYSGNTIYF. The CDR3 nucleotides are TGCAGCGTTGAGGCAGGTTACTCTGGAAACACCATATATTTT. The chain uses TRBV29-1 and TRBJ1-3; D uncertain. CDR1 SQVTM and CDR2 ANQGSEA come from the germline V gene. The length of the CDR3 is 14 residues. Trimming stripped 3 bases from V and 0 bases from J, with 9 bases between.